This TCR beta chain was sequenced in a study of blood T cell repertoires in COVID-19. The V end lost 4 bases, the J end lost 6 bases, and 3 bases lay between the germline ends. Germline values: CDR1 SGHAT, CDR2 FQNNGV. The CDR3 is made up of 10 amino acids. Data came from immunoSEQ multiplex PCR; TCRdb stores just in-frame clones and leaves some out. The data contain approximately 150,000 clones, about 92% of them singletons. The J gene is TRBJ1-1, the V gene TRBV11-2; D is unresolved. Sequenced: peripheral blood. The clonotype was recovered from a man aged 55 to 70 with active or convalescent COVID-19. The CDR3, as DNA: TGTGCCAGCAGCTCTGCTGAAGCTTTCTTT. This gives the protein CASSSAEAFF.